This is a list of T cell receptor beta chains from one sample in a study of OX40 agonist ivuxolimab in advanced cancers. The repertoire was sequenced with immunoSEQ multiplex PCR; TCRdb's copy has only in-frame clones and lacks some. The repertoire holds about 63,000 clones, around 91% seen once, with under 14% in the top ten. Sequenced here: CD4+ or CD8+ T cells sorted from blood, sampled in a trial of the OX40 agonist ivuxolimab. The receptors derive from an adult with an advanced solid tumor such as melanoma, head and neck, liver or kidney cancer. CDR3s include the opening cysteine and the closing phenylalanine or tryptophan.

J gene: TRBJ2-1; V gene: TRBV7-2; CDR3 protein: CASSSELEDEQFF
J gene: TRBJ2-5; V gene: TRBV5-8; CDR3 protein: CASSFYGGQQETQYF
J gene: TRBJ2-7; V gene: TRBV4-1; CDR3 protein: CASSPLGQGLRGQYF
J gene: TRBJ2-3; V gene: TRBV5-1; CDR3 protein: CASSLRDRDTQYF
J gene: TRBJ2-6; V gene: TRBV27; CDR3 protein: CASSFRSWGAGANVLTF
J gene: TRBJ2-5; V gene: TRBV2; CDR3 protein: CASTSGGAFSETQYF
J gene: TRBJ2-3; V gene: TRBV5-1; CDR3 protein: CASSRGLAGETDTQYF
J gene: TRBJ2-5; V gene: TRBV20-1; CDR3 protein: CSGRPRDKQYF
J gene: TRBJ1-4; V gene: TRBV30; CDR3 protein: CAWEKLFF
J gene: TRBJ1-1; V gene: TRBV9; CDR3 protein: CASSVLGRGTEAFF
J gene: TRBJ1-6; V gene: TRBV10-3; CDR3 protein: CAISGRDRGWSSYNSPLHF
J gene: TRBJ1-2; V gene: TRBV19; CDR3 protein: CASSTGTGTLANYGYTF
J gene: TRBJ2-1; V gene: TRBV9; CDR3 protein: CASSVATMEGGGTSLAYNEQFF
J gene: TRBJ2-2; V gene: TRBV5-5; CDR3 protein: CASRLLAGGGELFF